This T cell receptor beta chain originates from a study of cytomegalovirus exposure and HLA in healthy donors. Study-wide results and limits: Indistinguishable V segments, including TRBV6-2 and TRBV6-3, were excluded.

Donors were ostensibly healthy at sampling, although undocumented immune exposures were probable. Germline V gene data show CDR1 as SNHLY and CDR2 as FYNNEI. The CDR3 length is 13 residues. The PCR made use of 60 Vbeta and 13 Jbeta primers. Here immunoSEQ multiplex PCR was the method, and the copy in TCRdb shows in-frame clones only, minus some. The table lists a few hundred thousand clones, about 80% of them singletons, with about 0.3% in the top ten. In regard to this clone: Its antigen is currently unknown.

The chain employs TRBV2 and TRBJ2-5; D unclear. TRBJ2-7 explains the end of the DNA better; the J call may be wrong. Sequenced sample: PBMCs. This clonotype originated in a girl aged 2-10 years in good health and CMV-seronegative. Written as DNA, the CDR3 is TGTGCCAGCATAGGAGACGGCACCTACGAGCAGTACTTC. Translation: CASIGDGTYEQYF.